A selection of T cell receptor beta chains follows, all from one sample in a study of shared clonotypes between healthy human individuals. Assay: immunoSEQ multiplex PCR; the TCRdb copy retains only in-frame clones and omits some. This sample carries about 1 million clones, 65% to 75% of them seen once, and the ten largest clones take nearly 1.5%. The source material was memory CD4+ T cells sorted from blood. The receptors shown here come from a man between 18 and 35 years old in good health. Each CDR3 is given with its conserved first and last residue. Each record gives: J gene, CDR3 length, V gene, D gene, clone size, CDR3 DNA, CDR3 protein. D genes are given only for firm matches. Clone size is shown for a subset of rows, as once, few, many or a class of expanded clone.

J gene: TRBJ1-5
CDR3 length: 18
V gene: TRBV28
D gene: NA
clone size: NA
CDR3 DNA: TGTGCCAGCAGTTCCCCGTGGGACACAGCATATAGCAATCAGCCCCAGCATTTT
CDR3 protein: CASSSPWDTAYSNQPQHF

J gene: TRBJ1-2
CDR3 length: 11
V gene: TRBV30
D gene: NA
clone size: NA
CDR3 DNA: TGTGCCTGGAGCCTGAGGGCGGGCTACACCTTC
CDR3 protein: CAWSLRAGYTF

J gene: TRBJ2-7
CDR3 length: 12
V gene: TRBV28
D gene: NA
clone size: NA
CDR3 DNA: TGTGCCAGCAGTTTATTGGGGCGAGAGCAGTACTTC
CDR3 protein: CASSLLGREQYF

J gene: TRBJ2-2
CDR3 length: 16
V gene: TRBV7-2
D gene: NA
clone size: NA
CDR3 DNA: TGTGCCAGCAGCTTAACGGGGTACGCGAACACCGGGGAGCTGTTTTTT
CDR3 protein: CASSLTGYANTGELFF

J gene: TRBJ1-5
CDR3 length: 14
V gene: TRBV6-5
D gene: TRBD1
clone size: NA
CDR3 DNA: TGTGCCAGCAGGCAAGGGACAGCTACTCAGCCCCAGCATTTT
CDR3 protein: CASRQGTATQPQHF

J gene: TRBJ2-4
CDR3 length: 17
V gene: TRBV5-4
D gene: NA
clone size: NA
CDR3 DNA: TGTGCCAGCAGCCAACCTGGGGGAGATGGGGCCAAAAACATTCAGTACTTC
CDR3 protein: CASSQPGGDGAKNIQYF

J gene: TRBJ2-2
CDR3 length: 16
V gene: TRBV10-3
D gene: NA
clone size: NA
CDR3 DNA: TGTGCCATCAGTGACATTGGGCAGGGACTTAGGGGGGAGCTGTTTTTT
CDR3 protein: CAISDIGQGLRGELFF

J gene: TRBJ1-1
CDR3 length: 15
V gene: TRBV5-1
D gene: NA
clone size: NA
CDR3 DNA: TGCGCCAGCAGCTTGGCGGGGACTATGAACACTGAAGCTTTCTTT
CDR3 protein: CASSLAGTMNTEAFF

J gene: TRBJ1-4
CDR3 length: 13
V gene: TRBV18
D gene: NA
clone size: NA
CDR3 DNA: TGTGCCAGCTCCGTTAATGAATATGAAAAACTGTTTTTT
CDR3 protein: CASSVNEYEKLFF

J gene: TRBJ1-1
CDR3 length: 14
V gene: TRBV10-3
D gene: TRBD1
clone size: NA
CDR3 DNA: TGTGCCATCAGTATGACAGGGTCGGACACTGAAGCTTTCTTT
CDR3 protein: CAISMTGSDTEAFF

J gene: TRBJ2-3
CDR3 length: 15
V gene: TRBV2
D gene: NA
clone size: NA
CDR3 DNA: TGTGCCAGCAGGACCGGGACGGCCTCCAGGGATACGCAGTATTTT
CDR3 protein: CASRTGTASRDTQYF

J gene: TRBJ1-6
CDR3 length: 13
V gene: TRBV30
D gene: NA
clone size: many
CDR3 DNA: TGTGCCTGGAGGAGGGGGAGAAATTCACCCCTCCACTTT
CDR3 protein: CAWRRGRNSPLHF

J gene: TRBJ1-5
CDR3 length: 14
V gene: TRBV6-1
D gene: NA
clone size: NA
CDR3 DNA: TGTGCCAGCATTCCACAGGTTGGGGGTCAGCCCCAGCATTTT
CDR3 protein: CASIPQVGGQPQHF

J gene: TRBJ2-4
CDR3 length: 15
V gene: TRBV11-2
D gene: NA
clone size: NA
CDR3 DNA: TGTGCCAGCAGCTTGGGGAGATTAGCCAAAAACATTCAGTACTTC
CDR3 protein: CASSLGRLAKNIQYF

J gene: TRBJ2-7
CDR3 length: 13
V gene: TRBV28
D gene: NA
clone size: NA
CDR3 DNA: TGTGCCAGCGGGCCCAGGGTCCCCTACGAGCAGTACTTC
CDR3 protein: CASGPRVPYEQYF

J gene: TRBJ2-5
CDR3 length: 14
V gene: TRBV6-5
D gene: NA
clone size: NA
CDR3 DNA: TGTGCCAGCAGTTACCGAGGGATGGAAGGGGCCCAGTACTTC
CDR3 protein: CASSYRGMEGAQYF

J gene: TRBJ1-2
CDR3 length: 9
V gene: TRBV28
D gene: NA
clone size: few
CDR3 DNA: TGTGCCTCGGGGTCCGGCTACACCTTC
CDR3 protein: CASGSGYTF

J gene: TRBJ1-2
CDR3 length: 14
V gene: TRBV5-5
D gene: NA
clone size: NA
CDR3 DNA: TGTGCCAGCAGCTTGGACGGTCTCGCCTATGGCTACACCTTC
CDR3 protein: CASSLDGLAYGYTF

J gene: TRBJ2-7
CDR3 length: 12
V gene: TRBV6-5
D gene: NA
clone size: NA
CDR3 DNA: TGTGCCAGCAGTTACTCCGGGCTCCCCCTGGACTTC
CDR3 protein: CASSYSGLPLDF

J gene: TRBJ2-6
CDR3 length: 18
V gene: TRBV10-3
D gene: NA
clone size: NA
CDR3 DNA: TGTGCCATCAGTGGGCAGTCGAGGGGGAAGGCTGGGGCCAACGTCCTGACTTTC
CDR3 protein: CAISGQSRGKAGANVLTF

J gene: TRBJ2-7
CDR3 length: 17
V gene: TRBV10-2
D gene: TRBD2
clone size: once
CDR3 DNA: TGCGCCAGCAGTGAGGGTCCAGGACTAGCGACCGCTAGGGAGCAGTACTTC
CDR3 protein: CASSEGPGLATAREQYF

J gene: TRBJ1-6
CDR3 length: 14
V gene: TRBV30
D gene: NA
clone size: few
CDR3 DNA: TGTGCCTGGGGCTTCAGCTCCTATAATTCACCCCTCCACTTT
CDR3 protein: CAWGFSSYNSPLHF

J gene: TRBJ2-2
CDR3 length: 15
V gene: TRBV9
D gene: TRBD2
clone size: NA
CDR3 DNA: TGTGCCAGCAGCGCCTTAGCGGGAGAGGCCGGGGAGCTGTTTTTT
CDR3 protein: CASSALAGEAGELFF

J gene: TRBJ2-3
CDR3 length: 16
V gene: TRBV2
D gene: TRBD2
clone size: NA
CDR3 DNA: TGTGCCAGCAGTGGCCCTCGGCGGGGGGGGACAGATACGCAGTATTTT
CDR3 protein: CASSGPRRGGTDTQYF

J gene: TRBJ2-1
CDR3 length: 12
V gene: TRBV11-2
D gene: NA
clone size: NA
CDR3 DNA: TGTGCCACCGGCAGGGCCTACAATGAGCAGTTCTTC
CDR3 protein: CATGRAYNEQFF

J gene: TRBJ1-6
CDR3 length: 13
V gene: TRBV2
D gene: NA
clone size: NA
CDR3 DNA: TGTGCCAGCATCCTACGGGGGAATTCACCCCTCCACTTT
CDR3 protein: CASILRGNSPLHF

J gene: TRBJ1-5
CDR3 length: 15
V gene: TRBV28
D gene: TRBD1
clone size: few
CDR3 DNA: TGTGCCAGCAGTTTACTTGACAGGGACAATCAGCCCCAGCATTTT
CDR3 protein: CASSLLDRDNQPQHF

J gene: TRBJ1-2
CDR3 length: 16
V gene: TRBV28
D gene: TRBD1
clone size: NA
CDR3 DNA: TGTGCCAGCAGTTCCCGAGGCGGAGGGGGCGCGGAGGGCTACACCTTC
CDR3 protein: CASSSRGGGGAEGYTF

J gene: TRBJ2-1
CDR3 length: 14
V gene: TRBV11-3
D gene: TRBD2
clone size: NA
CDR3 DNA: TGTGCCAGCAGCTCCCCGACTCTAGCGGGAGTACAGTTCTTC
CDR3 protein: CASSSPTLAGVQFF

J gene: TRBJ1-2
CDR3 length: 13
V gene: TRBV5-1
D gene: TRBD1
clone size: NA
CDR3 DNA: TGCGCCAGCAGCTTGCCAGGGGGCTCTGGCTACACCTTC
CDR3 protein: CASSLPGGSGYTF

J gene: TRBJ2-7
CDR3 length: 15
V gene: TRBV7-2
D gene: NA
clone size: NA
CDR3 DNA: TGTGCCAGCAGCTTAGTTTCGTATGGGTCCTACGAGCAGTACTTC
CDR3 protein: CASSLVSYGSYEQYF

J gene: TRBJ1-1
CDR3 length: 14
V gene: TRBV30
D gene: TRBD1
clone size: NA
CDR3 DNA: TGTGCCTGGAGAAGACAGGGGGGGGACACTGAAGCTTTCTTT
CDR3 protein: CAWRRQGGDTEAFF

J gene: TRBJ2-1
CDR3 length: 15
V gene: TRBV5-1
D gene: TRBD2
clone size: NA
CDR3 DNA: TGCGCCAGCAGCCAAGGACTAGTGGCCTACAATGAGCAGTTCTTC
CDR3 protein: CASSQGLVAYNEQFF

J gene: TRBJ1-6
CDR3 length: 14
V gene: TRBV6-1
D gene: NA
clone size: many
CDR3 DNA: TGTGCCAGCAGCTTCAGTCGTGAGGGCCCGGCCCTCCACTTT
CDR3 protein: CASSFSREGPALHF

J gene: TRBJ2-3
CDR3 length: 14
V gene: TRBV18
D gene: NA
clone size: NA
CDR3 DNA: TGTGCCAGCTCACCCAGACAGAACACAGATACGCAGTATTTT
CDR3 protein: CASSPRQNTDTQYF

J gene: TRBJ1-5
CDR3 length: 13
V gene: TRBV5-8
D gene: NA
clone size: NA
CDR3 DNA: TGTGCCAGCAGCTTGGTGGAAAATCAGCCCCAGCATTTT
CDR3 protein: CASSLVENQPQHF

J gene: TRBJ1-1
CDR3 length: 14
V gene: TRBV7-8
D gene: NA
clone size: NA
CDR3 DNA: TGTGCCAGCAGCTTTTCAGAAATGAACACTGAAGCTTTCTTT
CDR3 protein: CASSFSEMNTEAFF

J gene: TRBJ1-1
CDR3 length: 16
V gene: TRBV30
D gene: TRBD1
clone size: NA
CDR3 DNA: TGTGCCTGGAGTGCGGGACAGGGGGGGCCGAAGACTGAAGCTTTCTTT
CDR3 protein: CAWSAGQGGPKTEAFF

J gene: TRBJ2-7
CDR3 length: 14
V gene: TRBV7-6
D gene: TRBD1
clone size: once
CDR3 DNA: TGTGCCAGCAGCTTAAGACAGGGGTCCTACGAGCAGTACTTC
CDR3 protein: CASSLRQGSYEQYF

J gene: TRBJ2-7
CDR3 length: 13
V gene: TRBV6-5
D gene: NA
clone size: NA
CDR3 DNA: TGTGCCAGCAGTTACTCTAGCTCCTACGAGCAGTACTTC
CDR3 protein: CASSYSSSYEQYF

J gene: TRBJ1-2
CDR3 length: 14
V gene: TRBV9
D gene: TRBD1
clone size: NA
CDR3 DNA: TGTGCCAGCAGGGCGGGACAGCTTAACTATGGCTACACCTTC
CDR3 protein: CASRAGQLNYGYTF

J gene: TRBJ1-1
CDR3 length: 14
V gene: TRBV13
D gene: NA
clone size: NA
CDR3 DNA: TGTGCCAGCAGCCTCACAGGGCGAGACACTGAAGCTTTCTTT
CDR3 protein: CASSLTGRDTEAFF

J gene: TRBJ1-4
CDR3 length: 14
V gene: TRBV27
D gene: NA
clone size: NA
CDR3 DNA: TGTGCCAGCAGTTTACCAGGGATGAATGAAAAACTGTTTTTT
CDR3 protein: CASSLPGMNEKLFF

J gene: TRBJ2-5
CDR3 length: 14
V gene: TRBV5-4
D gene: TRBD1
clone size: NA
CDR3 DNA: TGTGCCAGCAGCTTACAGGGGGTTAAGGAGACCCAGTACTTC
CDR3 protein: CASSLQGVKETQYF

J gene: TRBJ2-7
CDR3 length: 14
V gene: TRBV19
D gene: TRBD1
clone size: NA
CDR3 DNA: TGTGCCAGTAGTAGAAGCACAGGGGTGATCGAGCAGTACTTC
CDR3 protein: CASSRSTGVIEQYF

J gene: TRBJ2-7
CDR3 length: 14
V gene: TRBV5-1
D gene: NA
clone size: few
CDR3 DNA: TGCGCCAGCAGCCCGGACGGAAGCTCCTACGAGCAGTACTTC
CDR3 protein: CASSPDGSSYEQYF

J gene: TRBJ2-7
CDR3 length: 16
V gene: TRBV6-5
D gene: TRBD1
clone size: NA
CDR3 DNA: TGTGCCAGCAGTTACTCGAGGGGACAGGGGAGAGACGAGCAGTACTTC
CDR3 protein: CASSYSRGQGRDEQYF

J gene: TRBJ1-2
CDR3 length: 14
V gene: TRBV6-1
D gene: NA
clone size: once
CDR3 DNA: TGTGCCAGCAGTGATTCGGGGCAGGCCTGGGGCTACACCTTC
CDR3 protein: CASSDSGQAWGYTF

J gene: TRBJ1-1
CDR3 length: 14
V gene: TRBV27
D gene: NA
clone size: NA
CDR3 DNA: TGTGCCAGCAGCAAACAGCTTAAGAACACTGAAGCTTTCTTT
CDR3 protein: CASSKQLKNTEAFF

J gene: TRBJ2-1
CDR3 length: 14
V gene: TRBV29-1
D gene: TRBD2
clone size: NA
CDR3 DNA: TGCAGCGCTCCTAGCGGGAGCTCCTACAATGAGCAGTTCTTC
CDR3 protein: CSAPSGSSYNEQFF

J gene: TRBJ1-2
CDR3 length: 17
V gene: TRBV7-2
D gene: TRBD1
clone size: NA
CDR3 DNA: TGTGCCAGCAGCACCCCCAGCTCGGACAGGGGAAGATATGGCTACACCTTC
CDR3 protein: CASSTPSSDRGRYGYTF

J gene: TRBJ2-7
CDR3 length: 13
V gene: TRBV6-5
D gene: NA
clone size: NA
CDR3 DNA: TGTGCCAGCACACCTCAGGGATTCTACGAGCAGTACTTC
CDR3 protein: CASTPQGFYEQYF

J gene: TRBJ2-7
CDR3 length: 15
V gene: TRBV5-1
D gene: NA
clone size: NA
CDR3 DNA: TGCGCCAGCAGCTTGGGAGTCGGGGATCCCTACGAGCAGTACTTC
CDR3 protein: CASSLGVGDPYEQYF

J gene: TRBJ2-5
CDR3 length: 13
V gene: TRBV7-6
D gene: NA
clone size: few
CDR3 DNA: TGTGCCAGCAGCTCCGCGGGGCTGGAGACCCAGTACTTC
CDR3 protein: CASSSAGLETQYF

J gene: TRBJ1-6
CDR3 length: 12
V gene: TRBV10-2
D gene: NA
clone size: NA
CDR3 DNA: TGCGCCAGCGGCACAGGGAATTCACCCCTCCACTTT
CDR3 protein: CASGTGNSPLHF